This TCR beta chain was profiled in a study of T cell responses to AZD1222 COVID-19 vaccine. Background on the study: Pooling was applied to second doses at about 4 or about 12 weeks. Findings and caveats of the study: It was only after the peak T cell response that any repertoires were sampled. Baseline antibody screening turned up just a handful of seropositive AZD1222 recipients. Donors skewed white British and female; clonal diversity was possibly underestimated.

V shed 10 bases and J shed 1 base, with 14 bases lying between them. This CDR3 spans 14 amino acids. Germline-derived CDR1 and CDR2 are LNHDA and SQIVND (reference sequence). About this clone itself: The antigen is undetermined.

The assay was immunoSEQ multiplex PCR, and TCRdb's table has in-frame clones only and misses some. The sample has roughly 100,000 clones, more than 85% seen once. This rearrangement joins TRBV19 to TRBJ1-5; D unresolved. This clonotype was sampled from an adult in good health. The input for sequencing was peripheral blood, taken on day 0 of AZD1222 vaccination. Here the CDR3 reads CATEPGRSNQPQHF. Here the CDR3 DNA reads TGTGCCACCGAACCTGGACGGAGCAATCAGCCCCAGCATTTT.